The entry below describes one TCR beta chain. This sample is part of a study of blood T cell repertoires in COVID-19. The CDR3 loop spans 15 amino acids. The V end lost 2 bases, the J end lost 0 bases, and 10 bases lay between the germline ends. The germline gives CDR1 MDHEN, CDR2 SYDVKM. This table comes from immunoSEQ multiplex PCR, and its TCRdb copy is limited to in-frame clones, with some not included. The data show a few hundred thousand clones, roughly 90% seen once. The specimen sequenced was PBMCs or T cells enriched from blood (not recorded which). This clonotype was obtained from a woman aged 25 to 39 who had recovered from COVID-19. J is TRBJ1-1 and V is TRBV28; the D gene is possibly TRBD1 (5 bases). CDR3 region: CASSLRGRVNTEAFF. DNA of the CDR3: TGTGCCAGCAGTTTACGCGGCAGGGTGAACACTGAAGCTTTCTTT.